The 4 T cell receptor beta chains reported below all come from one sample, sequenced in a study of technical replicates of blood from a few donors. Produced via immunoSEQ multiplex PCR; TCRdb's table is partial and in-frame only. The table records tens of thousands of clones, 70% to 90% of them present only once. The specimen sequenced was PBMCs. Receptor source: a human donor in good health. Some clones in this sample may be carry-over from other donors' samples.

The chain links TRBV7-3 to TRBJ2-7, with 9 bases aligning to TRBD2. Germline V CDR1 and CDR2: SGHTA, FQGTGA. This CDR3 region has 15 residues. V lost 2 bases, J lost 1 base, and 3 bases stayed unmatched. CDR3 bases: TGTGCCAGCAGCTTAGGTAGCGGGAGTTCCTACGAGCAGTACTTC. Translated: CASSLGSGSSYEQYF.

The rearrangement links TRBV4-1 to TRBJ2-3; 12 bases line up with TRBD2. This CDR3 region has 16 residues. Losses at the gene ends were 1 base for V and 3 bases for J; bases not matched to a gene: 2. Germline lookup yields CDR1 MGHRA and CDR2 YSYEKL. CDR3 in amino acids: CASSQGTSGTTDTQYF. The CDR3 DNA is TGCGCCAGCAGCCAAGGGACTAGCGGGACAACAGATACGCAGTATTTT.

This chain joins TRBV6-1 and TRBJ2-5; 11 positions agree with TRBD2. In germline, CDR1 is MNHNS, CDR2 SASEGT. V trimming: 2 bases; J trimming: 3 bases; junction bases outside the gene matches: 2. This CDR3 has 15 amino acids. CDR3 sequence reads: CASSELTSGKETQYF. CDR3 nucleotide sequence: TGTGCCAGCAGTGAACTGACTAGCGGGAAAGAGACCCAGTACTTC.

The V call is TRBV29-1, the J call TRBJ1-5; 8 bases align to TRBD1. Germline CDR1 is SQVTM and CDR2 is ANQGSEA. This CDR3 comprises 14 residues. V lost 4 bases and J lost 6; bases outside the gene matches: 8. The CDR3 here is CSVGSTGGSQPQHF. The CDR3 DNA reads TGCAGCGTTGGGTCAACAGGGGGGAGTCAGCCCCAGCATTTT.